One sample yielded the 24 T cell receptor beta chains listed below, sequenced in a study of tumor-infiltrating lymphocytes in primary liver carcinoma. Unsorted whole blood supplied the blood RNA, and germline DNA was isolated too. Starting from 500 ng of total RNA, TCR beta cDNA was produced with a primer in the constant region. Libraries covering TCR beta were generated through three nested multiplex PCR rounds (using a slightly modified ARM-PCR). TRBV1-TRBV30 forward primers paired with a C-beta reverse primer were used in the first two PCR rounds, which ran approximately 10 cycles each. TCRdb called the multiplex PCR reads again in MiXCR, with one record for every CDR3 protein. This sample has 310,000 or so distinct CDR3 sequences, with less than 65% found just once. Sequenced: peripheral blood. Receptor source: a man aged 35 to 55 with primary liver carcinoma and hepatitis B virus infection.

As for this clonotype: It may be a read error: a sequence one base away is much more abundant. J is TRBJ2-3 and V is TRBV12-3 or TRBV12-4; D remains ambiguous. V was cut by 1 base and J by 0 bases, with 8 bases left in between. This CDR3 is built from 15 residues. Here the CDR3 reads CASSLGLLSTDTQYF. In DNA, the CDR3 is TGTGCCAGCAGTTTAGGACTTCTTAGCACAGATACGCAGTATTTT.

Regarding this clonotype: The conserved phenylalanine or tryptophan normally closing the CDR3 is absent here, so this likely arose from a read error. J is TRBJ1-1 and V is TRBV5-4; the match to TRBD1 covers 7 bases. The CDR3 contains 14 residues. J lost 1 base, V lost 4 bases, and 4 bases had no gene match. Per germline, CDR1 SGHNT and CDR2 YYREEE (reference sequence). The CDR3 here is CASSPTGPNTEAFS. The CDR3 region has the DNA TGTGCCAGCAGCCCGACAGGGCCGAACACTGAAGCTTTCTCT.

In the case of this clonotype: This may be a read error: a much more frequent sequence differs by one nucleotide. The CDR3 is CASGLAITGGYEQYF. As DNA, the CDR3 is TGCGCCAGCGGCTTGGCGATCACAGGGGGTTACGAGCAGTACTTC. The chain uses TRBV5-1 and TRBJ2-7; TRBD1 matches at 8 bases. Per the germline V gene, CDR1 is SGHRS and CDR2 is YFSETQ. CDR3 length: 15 amino acids.

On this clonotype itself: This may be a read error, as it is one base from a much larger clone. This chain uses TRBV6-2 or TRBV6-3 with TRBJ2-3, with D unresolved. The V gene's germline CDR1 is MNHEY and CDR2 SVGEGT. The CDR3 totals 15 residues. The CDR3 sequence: CAGSYSRAGTDTQYF. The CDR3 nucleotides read TGTGCCGGCAGTTACTCAAGGGCGGGCACAGATACGCAGTATTTT.

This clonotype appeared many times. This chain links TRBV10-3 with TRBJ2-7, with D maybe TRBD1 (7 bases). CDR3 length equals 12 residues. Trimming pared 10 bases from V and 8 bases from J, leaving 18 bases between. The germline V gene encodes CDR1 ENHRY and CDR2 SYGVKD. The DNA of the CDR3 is TGTGCCACCCGCGGCGGGACAGAAAAGCAGTACTTC. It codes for CATRGGTEKQYF.

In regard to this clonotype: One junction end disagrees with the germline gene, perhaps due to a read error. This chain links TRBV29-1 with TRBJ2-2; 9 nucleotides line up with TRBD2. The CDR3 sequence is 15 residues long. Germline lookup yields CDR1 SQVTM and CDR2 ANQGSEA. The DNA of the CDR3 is TGTAGCGTTGAGTTGGTAGCGGGAGTGACCGGGGAGCTGTTATTC. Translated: CSVELVAGVTGELLF.

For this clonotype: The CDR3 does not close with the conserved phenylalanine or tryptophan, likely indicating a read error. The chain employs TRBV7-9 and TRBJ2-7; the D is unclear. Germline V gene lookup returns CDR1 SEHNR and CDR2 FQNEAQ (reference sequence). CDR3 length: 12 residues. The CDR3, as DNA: TGTACCAGCAGCAAACCCGACTACGAGCAGTACCTC. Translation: CTSSKPDYEQYL.

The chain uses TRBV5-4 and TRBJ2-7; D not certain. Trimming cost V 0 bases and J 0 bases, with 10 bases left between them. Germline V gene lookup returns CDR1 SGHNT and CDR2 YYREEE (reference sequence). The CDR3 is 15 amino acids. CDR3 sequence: CASSLGTLPSYEQYF. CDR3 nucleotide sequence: TGTGCCAGCAGCTTGGGAACTCTCCCCTCCTACGAGCAGTACTTC.

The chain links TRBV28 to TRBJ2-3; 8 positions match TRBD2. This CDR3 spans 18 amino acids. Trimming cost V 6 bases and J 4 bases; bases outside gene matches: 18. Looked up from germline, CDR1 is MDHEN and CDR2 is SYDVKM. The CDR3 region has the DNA TGTGCCAGCAGCCCCTCAAGGACCCAGGGCGGGAGGCCAGATACGCAGTATTTT. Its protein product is CASSPSRTQGGRPDTQYF.

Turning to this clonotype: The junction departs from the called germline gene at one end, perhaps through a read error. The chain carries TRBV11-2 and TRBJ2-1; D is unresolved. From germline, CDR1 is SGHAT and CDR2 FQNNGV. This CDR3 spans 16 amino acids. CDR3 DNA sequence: TGTGTCAGCAGCCCCCGGTTATTAACGACGGGTAATGAGCAGTTCTTC. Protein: CVSSPRLLTTGNEQFF.

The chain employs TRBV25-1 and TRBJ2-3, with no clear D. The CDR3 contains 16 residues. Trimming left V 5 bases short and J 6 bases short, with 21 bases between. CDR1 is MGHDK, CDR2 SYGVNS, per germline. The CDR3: CASSKSPSQGQDTQYF. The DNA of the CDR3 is TGTGCCAGCAGTAAATCTCCGAGCCAAGGGCAGGATACGCAGTATTTT.

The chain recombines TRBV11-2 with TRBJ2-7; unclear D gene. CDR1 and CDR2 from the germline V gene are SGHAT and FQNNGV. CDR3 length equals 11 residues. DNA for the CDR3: TGTACGAGCACCACCGGCTACGAGCAGTACTTC. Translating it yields CTSTTGYEQYF.

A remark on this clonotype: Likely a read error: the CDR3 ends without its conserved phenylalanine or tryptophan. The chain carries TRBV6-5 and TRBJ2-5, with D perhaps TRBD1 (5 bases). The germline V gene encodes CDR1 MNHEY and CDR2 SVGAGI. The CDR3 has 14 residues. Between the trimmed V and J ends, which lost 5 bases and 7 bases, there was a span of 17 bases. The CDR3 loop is CASSSATVQGTQYL. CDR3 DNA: TGTGCCAGCAGTAGCGCGACGGTCCAGGGGACCCAGTACTTA.

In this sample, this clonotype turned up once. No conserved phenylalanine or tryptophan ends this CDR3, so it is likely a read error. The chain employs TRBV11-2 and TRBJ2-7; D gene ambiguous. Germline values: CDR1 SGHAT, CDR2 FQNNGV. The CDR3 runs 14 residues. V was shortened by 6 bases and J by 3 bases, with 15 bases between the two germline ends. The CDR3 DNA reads TGTGCCAGCAGGGAAGTCGAACCGAACTACGAGCAGTACTCA. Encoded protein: CASREVEPNYEQYS.

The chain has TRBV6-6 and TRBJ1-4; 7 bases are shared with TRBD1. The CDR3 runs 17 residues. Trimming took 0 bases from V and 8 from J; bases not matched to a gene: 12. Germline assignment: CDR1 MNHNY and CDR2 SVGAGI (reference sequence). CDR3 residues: CASSYSSRYRGQEKLFF. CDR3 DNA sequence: TGTGCCAGCAGTTACTCGAGTCGGTACAGGGGACAAGAAAAACTGTTTTTT.

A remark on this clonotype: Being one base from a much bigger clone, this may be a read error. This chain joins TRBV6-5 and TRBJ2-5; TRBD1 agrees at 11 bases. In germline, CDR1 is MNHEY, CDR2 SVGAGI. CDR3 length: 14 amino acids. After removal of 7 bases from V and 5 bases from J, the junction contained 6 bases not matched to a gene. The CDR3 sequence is CASTRTGGTETQYF. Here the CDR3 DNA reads TGTGCCAGCACTCGGACAGGGGGCACGGAGACCCAGTACTTC.

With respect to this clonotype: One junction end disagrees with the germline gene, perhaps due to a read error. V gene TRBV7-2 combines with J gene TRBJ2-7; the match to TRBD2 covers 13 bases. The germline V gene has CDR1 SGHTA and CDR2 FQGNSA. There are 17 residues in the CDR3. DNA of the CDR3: TGTGCCAGCAGCCGGACTAGCGGGAGACGGGTCCTCTACGAGCAGAACTTC. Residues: CASSRTSGRRVLYEQNF. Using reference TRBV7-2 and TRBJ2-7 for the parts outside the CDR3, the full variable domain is GAGVSQSPSNKVTEKGKDVELRCDPISGHTALYWYRQSLGQGLEFLIYFQGNSAPDKSGLPSDRFSAERTGGSVSTLTIQRTQQEDSAVYLCASSRTSGRRVLYEQNFGPGTRLTVT.

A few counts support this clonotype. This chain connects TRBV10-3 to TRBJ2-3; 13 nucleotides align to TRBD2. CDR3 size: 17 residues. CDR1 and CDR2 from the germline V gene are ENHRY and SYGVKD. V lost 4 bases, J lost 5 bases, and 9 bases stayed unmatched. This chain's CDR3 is CAISGKGTSGIGDTQYF. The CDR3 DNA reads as TGTGCCATCAGTGGGAAGGGGACTAGCGGGATTGGAGATACGCAGTATTTT.

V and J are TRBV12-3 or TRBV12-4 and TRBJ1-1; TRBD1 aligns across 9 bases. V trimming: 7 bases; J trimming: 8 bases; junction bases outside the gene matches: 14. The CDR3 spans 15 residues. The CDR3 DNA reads TGTGCCAGCATAACAAACAGGGGGCTTCTCACCGAAGCTTTCTTT. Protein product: CASITNRGLLTEAFF.

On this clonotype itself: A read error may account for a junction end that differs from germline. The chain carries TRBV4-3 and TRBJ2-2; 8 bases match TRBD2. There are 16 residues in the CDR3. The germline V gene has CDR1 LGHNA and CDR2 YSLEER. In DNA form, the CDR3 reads TGCGCCAGCAGCCCAGGGACTAGAATGAACACCAGGGAGCTGTTTTTT. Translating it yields CASSPGTRMNTRELFF.

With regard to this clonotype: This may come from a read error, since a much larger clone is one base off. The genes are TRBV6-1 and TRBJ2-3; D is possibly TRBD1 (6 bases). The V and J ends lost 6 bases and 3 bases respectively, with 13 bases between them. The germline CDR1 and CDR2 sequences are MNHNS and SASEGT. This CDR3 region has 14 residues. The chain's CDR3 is CASRGRGATDTQYF. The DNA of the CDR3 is TGTGCCAGCAGGGGCAGGGGCGCAACAGATACGCAGTATTTT.

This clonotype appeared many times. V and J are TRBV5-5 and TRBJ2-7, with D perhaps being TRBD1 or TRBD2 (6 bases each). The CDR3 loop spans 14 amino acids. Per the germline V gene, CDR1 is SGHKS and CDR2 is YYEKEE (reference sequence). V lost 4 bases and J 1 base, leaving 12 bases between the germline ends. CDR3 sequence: CASSATGLSYEQYF. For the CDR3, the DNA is TGTGCCAGCAGCGCGACAGGACTATCCTACGAGCAGTACTTC.

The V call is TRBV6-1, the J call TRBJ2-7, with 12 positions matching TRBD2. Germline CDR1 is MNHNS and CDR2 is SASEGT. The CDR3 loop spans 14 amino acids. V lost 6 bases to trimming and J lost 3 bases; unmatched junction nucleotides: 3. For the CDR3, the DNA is TGTGCCAGCAGCGGACTAGCGGGGAACTACGAGCAGTACTTC. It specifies CASSGLAGNYEQYF.

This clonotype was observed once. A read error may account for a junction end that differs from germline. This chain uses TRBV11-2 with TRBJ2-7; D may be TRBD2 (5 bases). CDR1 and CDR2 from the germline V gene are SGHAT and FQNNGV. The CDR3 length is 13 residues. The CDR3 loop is CARSLAYSYEQYF. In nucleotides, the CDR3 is TGTGCCAGAAGCTTAGCGTACAGCTACGAGCAGTATTTC.